The 22 T cell receptor beta chains below come from one sample, sequenced in a study of beta chain features in type 1 diabetes. No antigens are known for them. General study results and limits: Across all four CD4+ subsets, people with type 1 diabetes showed modestly shorter TCRB CDR3s.

All of the isolated RNA was reverse transcribed, so expressed TCRB transcripts were sequenced. Profiled with immunoSEQ multiplex PCR; TCRdb holds only in-frame clones, not every one. The sample lists tens of thousands of clones, under 75% occurring once. The sequenced sample consisted of Tregs from blood. The receptors originated from a man aged 18 to 30 with type 1 diabetes.

The rearrangement uses TRBV29-1 and TRBJ1-2; no firm D call. Germline CDR1 reads SQVTM; CDR2 reads ANQGSEA. This CDR3 comprises 13 residues. Trimming shortened V by 3 bases and J by 7 bases, and 15 bases separated the two germline ends. CDR3 nucleotides: TGCAGCGTTGAGACCAGAGGCTCTGGTGGCTACACCTTC. It is translated as CSVETRGSGGYTF.

The V and J genes are TRBV20-1 and TRBJ1-2; D gene ambiguous. The CDR3 runs 11 residues. Trimming left V 2 bases short and J 4 bases short, with 5 bases between. Germline loops: CDR1 DFQATT, CDR2 SNEGSKA (reference sequence). CDR3 DNA sequence: TGCAGTGCTAGACAGTTCTATGGCTACACCTTC. Translating gives CSARQFYGYTF.

The chain recombines TRBV5-1 with TRBJ2-5, with 13 bases lining up with TRBD2. V lost 2 bases and J lost 0; bases outside the gene matches: 7. The CDR3 is 18 amino acids. The V gene's germline CDR1 is SGHRS and CDR2 YFSETQ. CDR3 sequence reads: CASSLVLAGGKYQETQYF. CDR3 sequence (DNA): TGCGCCAGCAGCTTAGTACTAGCGGGGGGGAAGTACCAAGAGACCCAGTACTTC.

This clone occurred a few times. The gene calls are TRBV7-2 and TRBJ1-5; D remains unclear. Trimming left V 1 base short and J 0 bases short, with 7 bases between. This CDR3 is 15 amino acids long. Germline V gives CDR1 SGHTA, CDR2 FQGNSA. CDR3 amino acids: CASSLGGYSNQPQHF. CDR3 coding DNA: TGTGCCAGCAGCTTAGGAGGATATAGCAATCAGCCCCAGCATTTT.

The chain joins TRBV9 to TRBJ2-3; 9 bases line up with TRBD2. Looked up from germline, CDR1 is SGDLS and CDR2 is YYNGEE. J was trimmed by 2 bases and V by 3 bases; bases with no gene match: 10. The CDR3 is 17 amino acids. The CDR3: CASSARGGRGITDTQYF. CDR3 DNA: TGTGCCAGCAGCGCCCGAGGCGGGAGGGGTATCACAGATACGCAGTATTTT. Full variable domain (outside the CDR3, taken from reference TRBV9 and TRBJ2-3): DSGVTQTPKHLITATGQRVTLRCSPRSGDLSVYWYQQSLDQGLQFLIQYYNGEERAKGNILERFSAQQFPDLHSELNLSSLELGDSALYFCASSARGGRGITDTQYFGPGTRLTVL.

This clone was seen more than once but under ten times. V usage is TRBV6-5 and J usage is TRBJ1-4; no clear D. The germline V gene has CDR1 MNHEY and CDR2 SVGAGI. Trimming removed 4 bases from V and 10 bases from J, with 7 bases in between. This CDR3 is built from 11 residues. CDR3 sequence (DNA): TGTGCCAGCAGTTTTCGAGGAAAACTGTTTTTT. Translated, it gives CASSFRGKLFF.

The CDR3 loop reads CASSRTRGGYTF. The CDR3, as DNA: TGTGCCAGCAGTCGGACTAGGGGGGGCTACACCTTC. This chain links TRBV6-6 with TRBJ1-2, with a weak D call TRBD1 (6 bases). This CDR3 is built from 12 residues. With 5 bases removed from V and 8 bases from J, the gap between germline ends came to 12 bases. CDR1 is MNHNY and CDR2 is SVGAGI in the germline V gene (reference sequence).

The chain uses TRBV9 and TRBJ1-5; no clear D. The CDR3 consists of 18 residues. CDR1 SGDLS and CDR2 YYNGEE come from the germline V gene. Trimming took 8 bases from V and 0 from J, leaving 24 bases between them. DNA for the CDR3: TGTGCCAGTGCCCCCCCAGACATATTCACCGATAGCAATCAGCCCCAGCATTTT. Translated: CASAPPDIFTDSNQPQHF.

The chain recombines TRBV9 with TRBJ2-7, with TRBD1 identical over 10 bases. V lost 2 bases and J lost 1; bases outside the gene matches: 6. CDR1 is SGDLS and CDR2 is YYNGEE in the germline V gene. This CDR3 is 16 amino acids long. CDR3 nucleotides: TGTGCCAGCAGCGTTGGGGCGGGACAGGGGTCCTACGAGCAGTACTTC. Protein sequence: CASSVGAGQGSYEQYF.

The rearrangement joins TRBV6-6 to TRBJ2-5, with D perhaps being TRBD1 or TRBD2 (5 bases each). The DNA end is a closer match to TRBJ2-7, so the J assignment may be wrong. This CDR3 comprises 13 residues. Germline V CDR1 and CDR2: MNHNY, SVGAGI (reference sequence). The CDR3, as DNA: TGTGCCAGCAGTTACCTCCAGGGACACGAGCAGTACTTC. Encoded protein: CASSYLQGHEQYF.

This sequence joins TRBV14 and TRBJ1-4; D is possibly TRBD1 (6 bases). Trimming stripped 9 bases from V and 7 bases from J, with 15 bases between. CDR3 size: 13 residues. Germline-derived CDR1 and CDR2 are SGHDN and FVKESK. The CDR3 nucleotides read TGTGCCAGGAAGTCCCAGGGGACTGAAAAACTGTTTTTT. Protein: CARKSQGTEKLFF.

DNA for the CDR3: TGTGCCAGTAGTATAGAGGGTTTCGGGTACGGGGAGCTGTTTTTT. The encoded protein is CASSIEGFGYGELFF. This sequence joins TRBV19 and TRBJ2-2; no reliable D call. Germline V gene lookup returns CDR1 LNHDA and CDR2 SQIVND (reference sequence). Trimming took off 0 bases at V and 7 bases at J, with 12 bases between the two ends. The CDR3 is made up of 15 amino acids.

The rearrangement links TRBV7-6 to TRBJ2-5; D uncertain. CDR1 and CDR2 from the germline V gene are SGHVS and FNYEAQ. The CDR3 sequence is 14 residues long. The germline V and J ends were trimmed by 1 base and 1 base, with 7 bases remaining between them. CDR3 in DNA: TGTGCCAGCAGCTTAGGTGGAGTCCAAGAGACCCAGTACTTC. This sequence encodes CASSLGGVQETQYF.

This clone was counted between two and nine times. This chain uses TRBV10-3 with TRBJ1-3; TRBD1 agrees at 8 bases. Per the germline V gene, CDR1 is ENHRY and CDR2 is SYGVKD. The CDR3 runs to 13 residues. Trimming took 6 bases from V and 7 from J; bases not matched to a gene: 5. This CDR3 is CAISSRQGNTIYF. The CDR3 nucleotides read TGTGCCATCAGCTCCAGACAGGGGAACACCATATATTTT.

The table lists this clone with a count of one. This sequence joins TRBV6-5 and TRBJ2-2; 9 bases align to TRBD1. V dropped 5 bases and J dropped 6; count of bases not matched to a gene: 4. This CDR3 is 14 amino acids long. The germline CDR1 and CDR2 sequences are MNHEY and SVGAGI. CDR3 in amino acids: CASSVQGAPGELFF. CDR3 DNA sequence: TGTGCCAGCAGTGTACAGGGGGCGCCCGGGGAGCTGTTTTTT.

J is TRBJ2-1 and V is TRBV4-3; TRBD2 matches 12 bases. The CDR3 covers 15 residues. Trimming took 1 base from V and 7 from J; bases not matched to a gene: 2. Germline values: CDR1 LGHNA, CDR2 YSLEER. Written as DNA, the CDR3 is TGCGCCAGCAGCCAAGCTAGCGGGGGGGGTAATGAGCAGTTCTTC. It codes for CASSQASGGGNEQFF.

This chain uses TRBV29-1 with TRBJ2-1, with TRBD2 matching 12 bases. The germline CDR1 and CDR2 sequences are SQVTM and ANQGSEA. The CDR3 length is 13 residues. V lost 7 bases to trimming and J lost 4 bases; unmatched junction nucleotides: 2. This CDR3 reads CSAGTSGYNEQFF. The CDR3 bases are TGCAGCGCGGGGACTAGCGGGTACAATGAGCAGTTCTTC.

The rearrangement uses TRBV4-3 and TRBJ2-7; TRBD1 is a possible D gene (6 bases). Trimming stripped 0 bases from V and 6 bases from J, with 15 bases between. In germline, CDR1 is LGHNA, CDR2 YSLEER. This CDR3 is built from 15 residues. This chain's CDR3 is CASSQEPRGVVEQYF. As DNA, the CDR3 is TGCGCCAGCAGCCAAGAACCCAGGGGAGTAGTCGAGCAGTACTTC.

This clone showed up just once. The chain combines TRBV29-1 with TRBJ2-1; D is perhaps TRBD2 (5 bases). Germline-derived CDR1 and CDR2 are SQVTM and ANQGSEA. This CDR3 region has 11 residues. The germline V and J ends were trimmed by 7 bases and 5 bases, with 9 bases remaining between them. The CDR3 loop reads CSGRTNNEQFF. The CDR3, as DNA: TGCAGCGGGAGGACCAACAATGAGCAGTTCTTC.

The rearrangement uses TRBV30 and TRBJ1-5, with 7 positions matching TRBD1. The CDR3 is 14 amino acids. CDR1 is GTSNPN and CDR2 is SVGIG in the germline V gene (reference sequence). V was pared by 2 bases and J by 4 bases, with 5 bases of the junction left unmatched. CDR3 sequence reads: CAWSSGGINQPQHF. The CDR3 nucleotides are TGTGCCTGGAGTTCAGGGGGAATAAATCAGCCCCAGCATTTT. Variable domain in full (rest from reference TRBV30 and TRBJ1-5): SQTIHQWPATLVQPVGSPLSLECTVEGTSNPNLYWYRQAAGRGLQLLFYSVGIGQISSEVPQNLSASRPQDRQFILSSKKLLLSDSGFYLCAWSSGGINQPQHFGDGTRLSIL.

The CDR3 DNA is TGTGCCAGCAGCTTTCCCAGTTTGGGCTACACCTTC. Its protein product is CASSFPSLGYTF. The rearrangement links TRBV7-2 to TRBJ1-2, with no clear D. V was trimmed by 3 bases and J by 8 bases, leaving 10 bases between them. Germline CDR1 and CDR2: SGHTA and FQGNSA. The CDR3 length is 12 residues.

This clone has just a few counts. The chain links TRBV18 to TRBJ1-2; no definite D call. Germline CDR1 is KGHSH and CDR2 is LQKENI. This CDR3 has 11 amino acids. Deletions cut 2 bases from V and 7 bases from J, with 5 bases between. The CDR3 DNA is TGTGCCAGCTCACCAGGGCTTGGCTACACCTTC. Its protein is CASSPGLGYTF.